This T cell receptor (beta chain) derives from a study of T cells after posttransplantation cyclophosphamide. CDR1 SGHRS and CDR2 YFSETQ come from the germline V gene. CDR3 size: 14 residues. Trimming removed 4 bases from V and 7 bases from J; junction bases left unmatched: 4. Data came from immunoSEQ multiplex PCR; TCRdb stores just in-frame clones and leaves some out. In the table there are about 6,700 clones, 81% of which are singletons. Treatment was busulfan-fludarabine conditioning, a marrow graft, and cyclophosphamide on days +3 and +4. The sample here was PBMCs, taken after allogeneic stem cell transplant with posttransplant cyclophosphamide. This clonotype was sampled from a female patient aged 50-60 years who received an allogeneic stem cell transplant from a related donor, was CMV-positive, and had no GVHD. Some T cells may be graft donor cells. The gene calls are TRBV5-1 and TRBJ2-1; 11 bases align to TRBD1. CDR3 amino acids: CASSQGQGVNEQFF. In nucleotides, the CDR3 is TGCGCCAGCAGCCAGGGACAGGGGGTGAATGAGCAGTTCTTC.